This T cell receptor (beta chain) was sequenced during a study of T cell responses to AZD1222 COVID-19 vaccine. CDR3 size: 12 residues. Between the trimmed V and J ends, which lost 5 bases and 8 bases, there was a span of 13 bases. Germline V lookup: CDR1 SGHKS, CDR2 YYEKEE (reference sequence). Clones were read by immunoSEQ multiplex PCR, and TCRdb kept only the in-frame ones, dropping some. In the table there are 90,000 to 100,000 clones, 88% of which are singletons. Researchers grouped second doses given at about 4 or about 12 weeks into one pool. Material: peripheral blood, obtained 28 days after the second AZD1222 dose. This receptor was obtained from an adult who received the AZD1222 COVID-19 vaccine. The chain carries TRBV5-5 and TRBJ1-1; D is ambiguous. In nucleotides, the CDR3 is TGTGCCAGCAGTTTTGGTACCGACGAAGCTTTCTTT. This encodes CASSFGTDEAFF.